This TCR beta chain is drawn from a study of T cells in Graves' hyperthyroidism and ophthalmopathy. Findings and caveats of the study: Most clonotypes expanded in thyroid above 0.001 were likewise present in blood.

Note on this clonotype: Its matching antigen is unknown. One junction end disagrees with the germline gene, perhaps due to a read error.

What was amplified from RNA transcripts were TCR beta CDR3 regions. First-round RT-PCR targeting the TCR CDR3 was performed with the HTBI primer set. TCRdb recomputed calls from the multiplex PCR reads with MiXCR, one row per CDR3 protein. Among hundreds of thousands of distinct CDR3 sequences listed, under 20% were seen once. The diagnoses drew upon clinical symptoms, serum thyroxine and TRAb, thyroid ultrasound and orbital computed tomography. The CDR3 consists of 14 residues. What was sequenced was blood. This clonotype was sampled from a woman aged 45-65 years with Graves' hyperthyroidism that later progressed to Graves' ophthalmopathy. The V and J genes are TRBV12-3 or TRBV12-4 and TRBJ1-1; TRBD1 might be the D (6 bases). The CDR3 region has the DNA TGTACCAGCAGGACGGGACATATGAACACTGAAGCTTTCTTT. It translates to CTSRTGHMNTEAFF.